The sample holds a few counts of the clone carrying this T cell receptor (beta chain). Its antigen is undetermined. The CDR3 consists of 13 residues. Germline V gives CDR1 SQVTM, CDR2 ANQGSEA. The V gene lost 2 bases and the J gene lost 1 base, with 5 bases spanning the gap. This specimen comes from a study of cytomegalovirus exposure and HLA in healthy donors. Here immunoSEQ multiplex PCR was the method, and the copy in TCRdb shows in-frame clones only, minus some. Among about 250,000 clones listed, roughly 84% were seen once. Findings and caveats of the study: Most TCR sequences were rare, but some public TCRs occurred in many donors. In the approximately 120 validation repertoires, a later analysis found that first-cohort TCR clusters tended to co-occur.

This chain connects TRBV29-1 to TRBJ2-2; D unclear. The sequencing input was PBMCs. The sequence was obtained from a man aged 18-30 years in good health and CMV-seropositive. The chain's CDR3 is CSVESVNTGELFF. CDR3 sequence (DNA): TGCAGCGTTGAATCCGTGAACACCGGGGAGCTGTTTTTT.